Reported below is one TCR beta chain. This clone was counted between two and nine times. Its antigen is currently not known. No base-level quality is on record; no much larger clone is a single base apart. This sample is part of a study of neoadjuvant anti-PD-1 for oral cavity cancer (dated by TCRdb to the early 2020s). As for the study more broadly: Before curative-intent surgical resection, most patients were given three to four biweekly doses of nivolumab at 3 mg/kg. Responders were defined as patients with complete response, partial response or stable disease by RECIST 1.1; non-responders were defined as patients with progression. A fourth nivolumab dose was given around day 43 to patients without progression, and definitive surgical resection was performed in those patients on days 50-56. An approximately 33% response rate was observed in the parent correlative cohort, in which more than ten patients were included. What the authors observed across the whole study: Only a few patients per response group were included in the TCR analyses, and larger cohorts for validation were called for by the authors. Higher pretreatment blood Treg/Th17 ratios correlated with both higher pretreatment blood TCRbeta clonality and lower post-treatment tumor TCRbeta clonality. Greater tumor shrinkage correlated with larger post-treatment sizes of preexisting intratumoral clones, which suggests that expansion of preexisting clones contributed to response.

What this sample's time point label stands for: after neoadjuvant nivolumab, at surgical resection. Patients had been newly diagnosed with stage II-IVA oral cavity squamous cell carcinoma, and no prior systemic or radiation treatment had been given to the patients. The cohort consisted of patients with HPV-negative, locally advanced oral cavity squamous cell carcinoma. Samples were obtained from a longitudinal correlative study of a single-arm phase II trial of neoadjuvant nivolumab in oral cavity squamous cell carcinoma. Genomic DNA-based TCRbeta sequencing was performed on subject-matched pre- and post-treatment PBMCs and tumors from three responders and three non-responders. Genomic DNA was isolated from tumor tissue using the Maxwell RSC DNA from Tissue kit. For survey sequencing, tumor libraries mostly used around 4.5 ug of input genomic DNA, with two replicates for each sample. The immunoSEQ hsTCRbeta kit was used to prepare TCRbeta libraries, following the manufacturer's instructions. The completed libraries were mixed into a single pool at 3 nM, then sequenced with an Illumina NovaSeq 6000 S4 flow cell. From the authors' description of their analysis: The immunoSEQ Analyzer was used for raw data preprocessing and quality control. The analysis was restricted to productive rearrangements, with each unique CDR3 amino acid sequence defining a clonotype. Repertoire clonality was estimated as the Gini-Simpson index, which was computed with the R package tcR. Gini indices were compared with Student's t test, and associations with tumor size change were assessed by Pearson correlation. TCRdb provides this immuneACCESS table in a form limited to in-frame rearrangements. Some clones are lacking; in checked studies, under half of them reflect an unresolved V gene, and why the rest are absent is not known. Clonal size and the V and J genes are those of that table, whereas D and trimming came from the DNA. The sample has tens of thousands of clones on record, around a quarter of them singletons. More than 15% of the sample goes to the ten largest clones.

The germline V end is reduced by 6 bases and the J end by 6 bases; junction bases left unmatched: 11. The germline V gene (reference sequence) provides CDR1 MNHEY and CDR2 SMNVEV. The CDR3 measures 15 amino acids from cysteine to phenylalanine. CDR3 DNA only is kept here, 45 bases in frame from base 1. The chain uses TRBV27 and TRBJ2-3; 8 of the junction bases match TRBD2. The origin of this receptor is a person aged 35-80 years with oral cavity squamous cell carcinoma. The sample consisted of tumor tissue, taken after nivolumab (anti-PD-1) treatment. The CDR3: CASSVPLAGLDTQYF. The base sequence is TGTGCCAGCAGCGTTCCTTTAGCGGGATTGGATACGCAGTATTTT.